One T cell receptor beta chain is described in this entry. This clonotype occurred a few times. Its binding antigen is unknown. Nothing much larger sits one base from this clone, and base qualities are not available. The TCR beta CDR3 regions were amplified from RNA transcripts. The first round of RT-PCR for the TCR CDR3 was performed with the HTBI primer set and the Qiagen OneStep RT-PCR kit. Libraries were constructed in a second round of multiplex PCR, after which size selection and purification were carried out. Libraries were sequenced paired-end with 100 bp reads on an Illumina HiSeq2000. In the authors' own workflow: Raw data were processed with SOAPnuke, discarding reads with adapters, uncalled bases, mean Phred below 15, or no exact constant-primer or identifier match. High-quality paired reads were merged with COPE v1.2.5, and unique nucleotide sequences were defined as clonotypes. MiTCR v1.1 was used to align the clonotypes against IMGT TRBV, TRBD and TRBJ reference segments. Analysis was restricted to V-J combinations with a frequency above 0.0001, which covered 98% to 99.2% of repertoires. The TCS score was defined as F50 (clonal expansion) divided by E x V (chaos), with BLOSUM62-based TCRdist calculated between CDR3 peptides within each V-J. Welch's t-statistics and random forest reduced just over 500 V-J features to fewer than 15, which were used in a naive Bayes classifier (R e1071). TCRdb reworked the public reads: Q25 trimming with fastp, MiXCR clone assembly, productive beta chains retained. Rows are combined by CDR3 protein, so each entry shows the most common genes and DNA. Clone size and V and J calls follow TCRdb, not the original study. The sample has a few hundred thousand distinct CDR3 sequences on record, roughly 14% of them singletons. 6.5% to 8% of the sample rests with the top ten.

V has 0 bases trimmed and J has 1 base trimmed; junction bases matching no gene number 5. The CDR3 numbers 16 residues from cysteine through phenylalanine. CDR3 DNA is the only sequence kept; it has 48 bases, read in frame from the first base. Looking up the germline V gene yields CDR1 MNHEY and CDR2 SVGAGI. The data stem from a study of T cells in Graves' hyperthyroidism and ophthalmopathy (dated by TCRdb to 2018 to 2020). Turning to the overall study: Peripheral blood samples were taken at the time of initial diagnosis, prior to any treatment. After sampling, hyperthyroidism patients received methimazole starting at 30 mg daily, and ophthalmopathy patients received high-dose intravenous methylprednisolone. For training and testing, the roughly 100 patients in the discovery cohort were randomly divided in a 7:3 ratio. In over five Graves' hyperthyroidism patients, the study also compared T-cell repertoires from thyroid tissue with T-cell repertoires from blood. Whether ophthalmopathy could be predicted prospectively was tested in an independent validation cohort made up of roughly 19 hyperthyroidism patients plus 17 patients who later progressed to ophthalmopathy. A discovery cohort of about a hundred patients, 43 with Graves' ophthalmopathy and roughly 59 with stable Graves' hyperthyroidism, was used to find distinguishing TCR V-J signatures. TCR Vbeta CDR3 sequencing of 130 to 150 peripheral blood samples (fewer than 45 ophthalmopathy, 75 to 85 hyperthyroidism and roughly 17 progressor patients) is reported in the paper.

Broader findings and caveats from the paper: In validation, the model predicted progression to ophthalmopathy with 65% to 71% sensitivity and around 72% specificity, a median of about six months before onset. Ophthalmopathy was separated from stable hyperthyroidism by a 13 V-J signature model, with around 88% sensitivity and approximately 81% specificity obtained in cross-validation and 80%/75% obtained in testing. Blood samples also contained most of the expanded thyroid clonotypes (frequency above 0.001), which suggests that blood repertoires may reflect thyroid immune responses. Sample size was not statistically predetermined, and investigators were not blinded to group allocation.

A patient counted as having stable Graves' hyperthyroidism if no progression to ophthalmopathy occurred over 18 months of follow-up. The hyperthyroidism patients were between 18 and 65 years old and newly diagnosed, with a disease duration of less than 2 months. Any patient with an uncontrolled infection, another autoimmune disease, pregnancy or lactation was excluded. Diagnoses were established on the basis of clinical symptoms, serum thyroxine and TRAb, thyroid ultrasound, and orbital computed tomography. PBMCs were separated from around 9.1 ml of fresh peripheral blood using Ficoll-Paque density gradient centrifugation. Total RNA was extracted using Trizol reagent, and RNA quality was assessed on an Agilent 2100 Bioanalyzer.

Input material: blood. Recombination joined TRBV6-5 with TRBJ1-1, with TRBD1 matching 7 junction bases. This receptor was obtained from a woman aged 30 to 39 with Graves' hyperthyroidism. The nucleotide sequence reads as follows: TGTGCCAGCAGTTACTCCCCCCGACAGGGGAACACTGAAGCTTTCTTT. Its translation reads: CASSYSPRQGNTEAFF.